One and the same sample provided the 27 T cell receptor beta chains below, sequenced in a study of T cell changes during pregnancy in multiple sclerosis. Data came from immunoSEQ multiplex PCR; TCRdb stores just in-frame clones and leaves some out. The data show about 97,000 clones, about nine tenths seen once. The material sequenced was peripheral blood, taken in the second trimester of pregnancy. The receptors come from a female donor in good health, enrolled as a control in a pregnancy study.

The rearrangement uses TRBV7-9 and TRBJ2-2; 10 nucleotides match TRBD2. V shed 1 base, J shed 4 bases, and the junction held 3 bases outside the gene matches. This CDR3 spans 16 amino acids. Germline-derived CDR1 and CDR2 are SEHNR and FQNEAQ (reference sequence). CDR3 loop: CASSLEAGGPTGELFF. CDR3 in DNA: TGTGCCAGCAGCTTAGAAGCGGGGGGGCCCACCGGGGAGCTGTTTTTT.

The count of this clone is one. CDR3 sequence reads: CASSLSGVGETQYF. The CDR3 nucleotides read TGTGCCAGCAGCTTGAGCGGGGTAGGAGAGACCCAGTACTTC. The chain combines TRBV5-4 with TRBJ2-5; 7 bases are shared with TRBD2. The CDR3 contains 14 residues. V was pared by 1 base and J by 4 bases, with 4 bases of the junction left unmatched. Germline values: CDR1 SGHNT, CDR2 YYREEE (reference sequence).

This sequence joins TRBV5-1 and TRBJ2-1; TRBD2 matches at 8 bases. The V gene end was trimmed by 1 base and the J gene end by 3 bases; junction bases not matched to a gene: 6. This CDR3 has 16 residues. Germline CDR1 SGHRS, CDR2 YFSETQ. In nucleotides, the CDR3 is TGCGCCAGCAGCTTGTTAATGACTAGCGTCTACAATGAGCAGTTCTTC. It yields the protein CASSLLMTSVYNEQFF.

This clone has just one count. J is TRBJ1-1 and V is TRBV9; TRBD1 matches at 8 bases. This CDR3 has 15 amino acids. The ends lost 0 bases at V and 3 bases at J; junction bases unmatched: 4. Germline assignment: CDR1 SGDLS and CDR2 YYNGEE. CDR3 amino acids: CASSVGGQGDTEAFF. The CDR3 coding sequence is TGTGCCAGCAGCGTAGGTGGACAGGGTGACACTGAAGCTTTCTTT.

This rearrangement joins TRBV6-4 to TRBJ2-3; a weak D match, TRBD2 (5 bases). The germline V and J ends were trimmed by 6 bases and 6 bases, with 19 bases remaining between them. CDR1 and CDR2 from the germline V gene are MRHNA and SNTAGT. The CDR3 loop spans 15 amino acids. This CDR3 is CASSVDWSVTDTQYF. The CDR3 DNA reads as TGTGCCAGCAGCGTGGACTGGTCAGTCACGGATACGCAGTATTTT.

The chain recombines TRBV19 with TRBJ1-3, with unresolved D. Germline V gene lookup returns CDR1 LNHDA and CDR2 SQIVND (reference sequence). Trimming removed 5 bases from V and 0 bases from J, with 8 bases in between. This CDR3 has 14 amino acids. CDR3 protein: CASSGYSSGNTIYF. In DNA, the CDR3 is TGTGCCAGTAGTGGGTACAGCTCTGGAAACACCATATATTTT.

This chain joins TRBV5-1 and TRBJ1-2; D ambiguous. Trimming left V 4 bases short and J 5 bases short, with 15 bases between. CDR3 size: 14 residues. The germline V gene has CDR1 SGHRS and CDR2 YFSETQ. CDR3 region: CASSLVEGLYGYTF. CDR3 nucleotide sequence: TGCGCCAGCAGCCTGGTGGAGGGATTATATGGCTACACCTTC.

The rearrangement links TRBV6-4 to TRBJ2-6; tentatively, D is TRBD1 (6 bases). CDR1 is MRHNA, CDR2 SNTAGT, per germline. The CDR3 consists of 15 residues. V was trimmed by 2 bases and J by 3 bases, leaving 8 bases between them. The CDR3: CASSDGGYGANVLTF. CDR3 DNA: TGTGCCAGCAGTGACGGGGGCTATGGGGCCAACGTCCTGACTTTC.

The chain couples TRBV25-1 to TRBJ2-7, with D perhaps TRBD2 (6 bases). V lost 6 bases and J lost 2, with 17 bases in between. The germline V gene encodes CDR1 MGHDK and CDR2 SYGVNS. CDR3 length: 15 residues. CDR3 sequence: CASRTWGGSTYEQYF. The CDR3 coding sequence is TGTGCCAGCAGAACCTGGGGAGGCTCAACCTACGAGCAGTACTTC.

The rearrangement links TRBV6-1 to TRBJ1-1; D gene uncertain. The V end lost 4 bases, the J end lost 5 bases, and 5 bases lay between the germline ends. The CDR3 spans 11 residues. Looked up from germline, CDR1 is MNHNS and CDR2 is SASEGT. In DNA form, the CDR3 reads TGTGCCAGCAGTGCCTTAACTGAAGCTTTCTTT. Residues: CASSALTEAFF.

The chain recombines TRBV30 with TRBJ1-1; maybe TRBD1 (6 bases). Trimming removed 1 base at V and 4 bases at J, with 13 bases between. CDR1 is GTSNPN and CDR2 is SVGIG in the germline V gene (reference sequence). The CDR3 extends over 14 amino acids. CDR3 DNA sequence: TGTGCCTGGAGTGAACAGGGATCGGTCACTGAAGCTTTCTTT. Translation: CAWSEQGSVTEAFF.

The rearrangement joins TRBV28 to TRBJ1-1; 7 bases agree with TRBD1. Germline V gene sequence: CDR1 MDHEN, CDR2 SYDVKM. The CDR3 loop spans 14 amino acids. Germline trimming cut 9 bases from V and 0 bases from J; bases unmatched to any gene: 7. The CDR3 DNA reads as TGTGCCAGGCCGACAGGGAACATGAACACTGAAGCTTTCTTT. Encoded protein: CARPTGNMNTEAFF.

This chain connects TRBV5-1 to TRBJ2-3; 9 bases fit TRBD2. Germline V gene lookup returns CDR1 SGHRS and CDR2 YFSETQ. V shed 4 bases, J shed 0 bases, and the junction held 3 bases outside the gene matches. The CDR3 is 15 amino acids. The CDR3 is CASSLTSGSTDTQYF. In DNA, the CDR3 is TGCGCCAGCAGCCTGACTAGCGGTAGCACAGATACGCAGTATTTT.

A single count supports this clone. Within the sample, other DNA sequences also encode this same CDR3. This chain joins TRBV7-2 and TRBJ2-5; 14 positions agree with TRBD2. CDR1 and CDR2 from the germline V gene are SGHTA and FQGNSA. The CDR3 runs 16 residues. The ends lost 5 bases at V and 4 bases at J; junction bases unmatched: 6. The CDR3 DNA sequence: TGTGCCAGCAGCCCCCGACTAGCGGGAGGGCCAGAGACCCAGTACTTC. Protein sequence: CASSPRLAGGPETQYF.

This chain uses TRBV6-1 with TRBJ1-1; 8 bases are a match to TRBD1. The trim removed 10 bases at V and 3 bases at J, leaving 7 bases unmatched. The V gene's germline CDR1 is MNHNS and CDR2 SASEGT. The CDR3 spans 13 residues. CDR3 nucleotides: TGTGCCACCCAAACAGGGGGGCACACTGAAGCTTTCTTT. Translation: CATQTGGHTEAFF.

The J gene is TRBJ1-5, the V gene TRBV19; no clear D gene. Trimming took off 8 bases at V and 1 base at J, with 9 bases between the two ends. The CDR3 consists of 13 residues. Germline lookup yields CDR1 LNHDA and CDR2 SQIVND (reference sequence). The CDR3 sequence is CASSVGSNQPQHF. The CDR3 nucleotides are TGTGCCAGTTCGGTCGGGAGCAATCAGCCCCAGCATTTT.

J is TRBJ2-5 and V is TRBV27; D is unclear. Germline-derived CDR1 and CDR2 are MNHEY and SMNVEV (reference sequence). This CDR3 comprises 12 residues. Trimming removed 7 bases at V and 7 bases at J, with 13 bases between. CDR3 in DNA: TGTGCCAGCACCCCCCCGGTTGGGACCCAGTACTTC. This translates into CASTPPVGTQYF.

V is TRBV11-1 and J is TRBJ2-2; 7 positions match TRBD1. Germline CDR1 reads SGHAT; CDR2 reads FQDESV (reference sequence). CDR3 length: 15 amino acids. The V and J ends lost 4 bases and 1 base, in that order; junction bases with no gene match: 3. CDR3 nucleotides: TGTGCCAGCAGCTCGACAGGGTTGAACACCGGGGAGCTGTTTTTT. Protein product: CASSSTGLNTGELFF. Looking up the rest from reference TRBV11-1 and TRBJ2-2 gives the full variable domain: EAEVAQSPRYKITEKSQAVAFWCDPISGHATLYWYRQILGQGPELLVQFQDESVVDDSQLPKDRFSAERLKGVDSTLKIQPAELGDSAMYLCASSSTGLNTGELFFGEGSRLTVL.

The V gene is TRBV7-2, the J gene TRBJ1-4; D is uncertain. The length of the CDR3 is 12 residues. Germline V CDR1 and CDR2: SGHTA, FQGNSA. V lost 2 bases to trimming and J lost 13 bases, with 11 bases between them. The CDR3 nucleotides are TGTGCCAGCAGCTTATATAGAGGTTTACTGTTTTTT. It translates to CASSLYRGLLFF.

This clone was recorded at least ten times. In the same sample, other DNA sequences code for this CDR3. The chain has TRBV19 and TRBJ1-4, with TRBD1 matching over 9 bases. The germline gives CDR1 LNHDA, CDR2 SQIVND (reference sequence). There are 15 residues in the CDR3. The trim removed 2 bases at V and 7 bases at J, leaving 5 bases unmatched. As DNA, the CDR3 is TGTGCCAGTAGTATACCGGGACAGGGTGGTGAAAAACTGTTTTTT. Its translation: CASSIPGQGGEKLFF.

The chain joins TRBV7-2 to TRBJ2-3; D not certain. The V gene lost 2 bases and the J gene lost 1 base, with 13 bases spanning the gap. CDR1 is SGHTA and CDR2 is FQGNSA in the germline V gene. The CDR3 is 16 residues long. The CDR3 loop reads CASSLSPTTRTDTQYF. The CDR3 DNA follows: TGTGCCAGCAGCTTAAGCCCAACGACTCGCACAGATACGCAGTATTTT.

V gene TRBV7-2 combines with J gene TRBJ2-1; 10 positions agree with TRBD2. V dropped 5 bases and J dropped 4; count of bases not matched to a gene: 11. This CDR3 is built from 17 residues. CDR1 SGHTA and CDR2 FQGNSA come from the germline V gene. In DNA, the CDR3 is TGTGCCAGCAGCCCCACGGCGGGACTAGCGATTTACAATGAGCAGTTCTTC. Amino acids: CASSPTAGLAIYNEQFF. Full variable domain (outside the CDR3, taken from reference TRBV7-2 and TRBJ2-1): GAGVSQSPSNKVTEKGKDVELRCDPISGHTALYWYRQSLGQGLEFLIYFQGNSAPDKSGLPSDRFSAERTGGSVSTLTIQRTQQEDSAVYLCASSPTAGLAIYNEQFFGPGTRLTVL.

J is TRBJ2-1 and V is TRBV27; 10 positions agree with TRBD1. The CDR3 extends over 19 amino acids. Germline lookup yields CDR1 MNHEY and CDR2 SMNVEV (reference sequence). Losses at the gene ends were 7 bases for V and 7 bases for J; bases not matched to a gene: 22. As DNA, the CDR3 is TGTGCCAGCAAACAAATATTTGGGGGTGGGACAGGGGTGCTGAATGAGCAGTTCTTC. It codes for CASKQIFGGGTGVLNEQFF.

J is TRBJ2-7 and V is TRBV19, with D perhaps matching TRBD1 (5 bases). Trimming pared 4 bases from V and 2 bases from J, leaving 15 bases between. Germline CDR1 is LNHDA and CDR2 is SQIVND (reference sequence). The CDR3 length is 15 residues. CDR3 DNA sequence: TGTGCCAGTAGTACGAAAGACAGCCGTACCTACGAGCAGTACTTC. Its translation: CASSTKDSRTYEQYF.

The chain is built from TRBV6-1 and TRBJ2-7; TRBD2 might be the D (5 bases). Germline V gene lookup returns CDR1 MNHNS and CDR2 SASEGT. Trimming cost V 7 bases and J 6 bases, with 19 bases left between them. The CDR3 has 14 residues. CDR3 region: CASNVAGVSGEQYF. CDR3 sequence (DNA): TGTGCCAGCAATGTAGCCGGGGTAAGCGGCGAGCAGTACTTC.

This sequence joins TRBV5-1 and TRBJ1-5; D call uncertain. The CDR3 runs to 13 residues. Germline V gene lookup returns CDR1 SGHRS and CDR2 YFSETQ. V was pared by 2 bases and J by 3 bases, with 6 bases between. The CDR3 sequence: CASSLDNNQPQHF. In nucleotides, the CDR3 is TGCGCCAGCAGCTTAGACAACAATCAGCCCCAGCATTTT.

The rearrangement joins TRBV7-6 to TRBJ2-3; perhaps TRBD1 as D (6 bases). Trimming left V 2 bases short and J 5 bases short, with 14 bases between. The germline gives CDR1 SGHVS, CDR2 FNYEAQ. The CDR3 contains 15 residues. CDR3 nucleotide sequence: TGTGCCAGCAGCTTATTAGGGGGAAACGTAGATACGCAGTATTTT. It is translated as CASSLLGGNVDTQYF.